The rows below give T cell receptor beta chains drawn from one sample of a study of CD8 T cells in ankylosing spondylitis. Each CDR3 protein gets one entry after TCRdb re-called the 5' RACE reads with MiXCR. The sample has over 450,000 distinct CDR3 sequences, roughly an eighth seen once; the top ten hold approximately 6.3%. Sequencing was performed on blood, either unsorted or a sorted T cell fraction (not recorded which). These TCRs come from a male donor with ankylosing spondylitis. Both conserved end residues are part of each CDR3. The order of the fields is CDR3 protein, CDR3 DNA, D gene, V gene, clone size, J gene. The D gene is left open where the match is weak. For some rows the clone size is stated as once, few or many, or as a class when expanded; others skip it.

CSASGDGNYGYTF	TGCAGTGCTAGTGGGGATGGTAACTATGGCTACACCTTC	NA	TRBV20-1	NA	TRBJ1-2
CASSATGSNTGEPFF	TGTGCCAGCAGCGCGACAGGCTCGAACACCGGGGAGCCGTTTTTT	NA	TRBV9	NA	TRBJ2-2
CASTPQGFGEQYF	TGCGCCAGCACCCCTCAGGGATTTGGCGAGCAGTACTTC	NA	TRBV5-1	few	TRBJ2-7
CATSGLAGAMNEQFF	TGTGCCACCTCCGGACTAGCGGGAGCCATGAATGAGCAGTTCTTC	TRBD2	TRBV24-1	NA	TRBJ2-1
CASSLGEDEQFF	TGTGCCAGCAGCTTAGGGGAGGATGAGCAGTTCTTC	NA	TRBV7-8	NA	TRBJ2-1
CASSQPDRGYEKLFF	TGCGCCAGCAGCCAACCGGACAGGGGGTATGAAAAACTGTTTTTT	TRBD1	TRBV4-1	few	TRBJ1-4
CSARAHDRGADTQYF	TGCAGTGCTAGAGCCCACGATCGGGGGGCAGATACGCAGTATTTT	TRBD2	TRBV20-1	many	TRBJ2-3
CSGGTADYGYTF	TGCAGCGGTGGGACCGCGGACTATGGCTACACCTTC	NA	TRBV29-1	few	TRBJ1-2
CSANTPGLAGNEQFF	TGCAGTGCAAACACCCCTGGACTAGCGGGGAATGAGCAGTTCTTC	TRBD2	TRBV20-1	NA	TRBJ2-1
CASSRGPQETQYF	TGTGCCAGCAGCAGGGGGCCCCAAGAGACCCAGTACTTC	TRBD1	TRBV12-3/TRBV12-4	few	TRBJ2-5
CSVEGRSRTFEAFF	TGCAGCGTTGAAGGGAGAAGCAGGACATTTGAAGCTTTCTTT	NA	TRBV29-1	NA	TRBJ1-1
CASTPEGNEQFF	TGTGCCAGCACCCCGGAGGGGAATGAGCAGTTCTTC	NA	TRBV12-3/TRBV12-4	NA	TRBJ2-1
CASSLRAPTDTQYF	TGTGCCAGCAGCTTAAGGGCACCCACAGATACGCAGTATTTT	NA	TRBV7-9	few	TRBJ2-3
CASSPRGTYTGELFF	TGTGCCAGCAGTCCAAGGGGCACTTACACCGGGGAGCTGTTTTTT	NA	TRBV12-3/TRBV12-4	many	TRBJ2-2
CAINGLAGGNNEQFF	TGTGCCATCAACGGGCTAGCGGGAGGGAACAATGAGCAGTTCTTC	TRBD2	TRBV10-3	NA	TRBJ2-1
CASSQDWPRGANYGYTF	TGTGCCAGCAGCCAAGATTGGCCGAGGGGAGCTAACTATGGCTACACCTTC	NA	TRBV3-1	few	TRBJ1-2
CASSPRPDSTDTQYF	TGTGCCAGCAGCCCGAGGCCTGACAGCACAGATACGCAGTATTTT	NA	TRBV7-6	NA	TRBJ2-3
CASNRQPQHF	TGTGCCAGCAACCGTCAGCCCCAGCATTTT	NA	TRBV6-2/TRBV6-3	few	TRBJ1-5
CCARDPLRGNTGELFF	TGCTGTGCTAGAGATCCCCTTCGGGGGAACACCGGGGAGCTGTTTTTT	NA	TRBV20-1	NA	TRBJ2-2
CASSPSTTGELFF	TGTGCCAGCAGCCCCAGTACTACCGGGGAGCTGTTTTTT	NA	TRBV7-7	many	TRBJ2-2
CATSRLMTGGQETQYF	TGTGCCACCAGCAGACTGATGACAGGGGGCCAAGAGACCCAGTACTTC	TRBD1	TRBV15	few	TRBJ2-5
CAISKTWGRGTEAFF	TGTGCCATCAGCAAAACTTGGGGGCGCGGCACTGAAGCTTTCTTT	NA	TRBV10-3	few	TRBJ1-1
CASTRGAYEQYF	TGTGCCAGCACGAGGGGGGCCTACGAGCAGTACTTC	NA	TRBV6-1	NA	TRBJ2-7
CASMAGERFVYEQYF	TGTGCCAGCATGGCGGGAGAGAGGTTCGTCTACGAGCAGTACTTC	TRBD2	TRBV4-2	few	TRBJ2-7
CASSLRSYTQYF	TGTGCCAGCAGCTTACGTAGCTATACGCAGTATTTT	NA	TRBV7-2	many	TRBJ2-3
CASSFGGGGNEQFF	TGTGCCAGCAGTTTCGGGGGAGGAGGGAATGAGCAGTTCTTC	NA	TRBV12-3/TRBV12-4	NA	TRBJ2-1
CAFQTGKYNGANVLTF	TGTGCCTTTCAGACAGGGAAATATAATGGGGCCAACGTCCTGACTTTC	TRBD1	TRBV7-2	NA	TRBJ2-6
CASSPRGGRIYNEQFF	TGTGCCAGCAGCCCCCGAGGGGGTAGGATCTACAATGAGCAGTTCTTC	NA	TRBV9	few	TRBJ2-1
CASSYIQGNQPQHF	TGTGCCAGCAGTTACATCCAGGGGAATCAGCCCCAGCATTTT	NA	TRBV6-5	few	TRBJ1-5
CASRRLAGRNPSTDTQYF	TGTGCCAGCAGACGACTAGCCGGGAGAAACCCTAGCACAGATACGCAGTATTTT	TRBD2	TRBV12-3/TRBV12-4	many	TRBJ2-3
CASRGLAGVNEQFF	TGCGCCAGCCGGGGACTAGCGGGAGTCAATGAGCAGTTCTTC	TRBD2	TRBV5-1	many	TRBJ2-1
CASSPFDRVTTEAFF	TGTGCCAGCTCACCATTCGACAGGGTTACTACTGAAGCTTTCTTT	TRBD1	TRBV18	NA	TRBJ1-1
CAWSPRTGKGDQPQHF	TGTGCCTGGAGTCCCAGGACAGGGAAAGGGGATCAGCCCCAGCATTTT	TRBD1	TRBV30	NA	TRBJ1-5
CASSDRGGGGNQPQHF	TGTGCCAGCAGTGACAGGGGGGGGGGCGGCAATCAGCCCCAGCATTTT	TRBD1	TRBV12-3/TRBV12-4	NA	TRBJ1-5
CASSPAPTGQGNNEQFF	TGCGCCAGCAGCCCTGCTCCCACGGGACAGGGGAACAATGAGCAGTTCTTC	TRBD1	TRBV5-1	few	TRBJ2-1
CSAKDRISYEQYF	TGCAGTGCTAAGGACAGGATATCCTACGAGCAGTACTTC	TRBD1	TRBV20-1	few	TRBJ2-7
CASSFRIDGNEQFF	TGCGCCAGCAGCTTCCGGATTGATGGCAATGAGCAGTTCTTC	NA	TRBV5-1	NA	TRBJ2-1
CSARGPDRGAFF	TGCAGTGCTAGAGGTCCTGACAGGGGGGCTTTCTTT	TRBD1	TRBV20-1	NA	TRBJ1-1
CASSRQGAQTGELFF	TGTGCCAGCAGCCGCCAGGGGGCGCAAACCGGGGAGCTGTTTTTT	TRBD1	TRBV3-1	NA	TRBJ2-2
CASSYWDRPNYGYTF	TGTGCCAGCAGCTATTGGGACAGGCCTAACTATGGCTACACCTTC	TRBD1	TRBV7-9	NA	TRBJ1-2
CASSIDWDEQFF	TGTGCCAGCAGTATTGACTGGGATGAGCAGTTCTTC	NA	TRBV6-6	few	TRBJ2-1
CASSATPGQGAGGYTF	TGTGCCAGCAGTGCGACCCCCGGACAGGGGGCGGGTGGCTACACCTTC	TRBD1	TRBV12-3/TRBV12-4	NA	TRBJ1-2
CASTPGGPGTEAFF	TGTGCCAGCACCCCCGGAGGGCCGGGCACTGAAGCTTTCTTT	NA	TRBV11-2	NA	TRBJ1-1
CASSRRAGVGPDNEQFF	TGTGCCAGCAGCCGACGGGCGGGAGTTGGTCCCGACAATGAGCAGTTCTTC	TRBD2	TRBV14	few	TRBJ2-1
CATARDTDTQYF	TGTGCCACCGCCCGGGACACAGATACGCAGTATTTT	NA	TRBV24-1	NA	TRBJ2-3
CASSPATGFQETQYF	TGTGCCAGCTCACCAGCGACAGGGTTCCAAGAGACCCAGTACTTC	TRBD1	TRBV18	NA	TRBJ2-5
CAISGGLYTDTQYF	TGTGCCATCAGTGGGGGTCTCTACACAGATACGCAGTATTTT	NA	TRBV10-3	few	TRBJ2-3
CASSRDRSAQYF	TGTGCCAGCAGCCGCGACAGGTCGGCGCAGTATTTT	NA	TRBV7-2	few	TRBJ2-3
CASSLGGGPPGNEQFF	TGTGCCAGCAGCTTAGGAGGGGGACCCCCCGGCAATGAGCAGTTCTTC	NA	TRBV7-8	once	TRBJ2-1
CASSQLAGNTDTQYF	TGTGCCAGCAGCCAGCTAGCGGGTAACACAGATACGCAGTATTTT	TRBD2	TRBV4-2	many	TRBJ2-3
CAWSSGQTNTEAFF	TGTGCCTGGAGTTCGGGACAGACGAACACTGAAGCTTTCTTT	TRBD1	TRBV30	few	TRBJ1-1
CSAISGTGTYEQYF	TGCAGTGCTATATCCGGGACTGGGACTTACGAGCAGTACTTC	NA	TRBV20-1	few	TRBJ2-7
CSARGREFNQPQHF	TGCAGTGCTAGGGGCAGGGAGTTCAATCAGCCCCAGCATTTT	NA	TRBV20-1	few	TRBJ1-5
CSASEGLAGVTDTQYF	TGCAGTGCTAGCGAGGGACTAGCGGGAGTCACAGATACGCAGTATTTT	TRBD2	TRBV20-1	many	TRBJ2-3
CASSLLGLADLPGANVLTF	TGCGCCAGCAGCCTTTTAGGACTAGCCGACCTCCCTGGGGCCAACGTCCTGACTTTC	TRBD2	TRBV4-1	many	TRBJ2-6